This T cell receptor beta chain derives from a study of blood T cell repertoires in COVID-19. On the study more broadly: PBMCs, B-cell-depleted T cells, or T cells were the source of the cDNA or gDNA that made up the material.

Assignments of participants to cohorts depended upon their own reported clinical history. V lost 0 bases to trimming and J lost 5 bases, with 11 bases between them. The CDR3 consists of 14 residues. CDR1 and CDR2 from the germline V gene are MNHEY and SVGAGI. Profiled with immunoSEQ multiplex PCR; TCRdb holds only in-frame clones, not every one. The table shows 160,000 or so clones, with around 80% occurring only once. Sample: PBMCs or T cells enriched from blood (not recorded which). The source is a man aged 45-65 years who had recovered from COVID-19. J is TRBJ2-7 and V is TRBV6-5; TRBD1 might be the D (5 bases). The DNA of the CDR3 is TGTGCCAGCAGTTACTCGGCAGGGAAGAACGAGCAGTACTTC. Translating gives CASSYSAGKNEQYF.